This TCR beta chain derives from a study of regulatory T cells in long-lasting Graves disease. Study-level results: Persistent Graves' cases showed lower TCR diversity than newly diagnosed cases.

This clonotype was picked up many times. Its target is unknown. The CDR3 runs 14 residues. Trimming stripped 2 bases from V and 5 bases from J, with 12 bases between. CDR1 and CDR2 from the germline V gene are MGHRA and YSYEKL. Time point reported: newly diagnosed GD, antithyroid drugs for less than 3 months. PBMC-derived RNA was used for the TCR library. EDTA tubes received nine milliliters of drawn peripheral blood. According to the study, TCR beta libraries were built with iRepertoire HTBI primers and CDR3-region Arm-PCR. TCRdb analysed the multiplex PCR reads with MiXCR anew, one entry per CDR3 protein. The sample holds some 250,000 distinct CDR3 sequences, 15% to 20% seen once. Separately, the same data were catalogued under a study of T cells in Graves' hyperthyroidism and ophthalmopathy. That study adds: Together with thyroid ultrasound, orbital computed tomography, serum thyroxine and TRAb, clinical symptoms were used for diagnoses. The TCR CDR3 first-round RT-PCR relied on the HTBI primer set.

The sample was peripheral blood mononuclear cells (PBMCs), taken at new diagnosis, from a patient treated with antithyroid drugs. This TCR derives from a woman aged 25 to 45 with Graves disease. V is TRBV4-1 and J is TRBJ1-1; D call uncertain. DNA for the CDR3: TGCGCCAGCAGCCAACCTATGAGGCGAACTGAAGCTTTCTTT. Encoded protein: CASSQPMRRTEAFF.